Following are 10 T cell receptor beta chains from one sample sequenced in a study of cytotoxic CD8 clonotypes in ibrutinib-treated CLL. Libraries were prepared by immunoSEQ multiplex PCR; TCRdb keeps only in-frame clonotypes and omits some of them. This table holds 50,000 to 65,000 clones, around 60% found once. The source was PBMCs, collected after 12 months of ibrutinib treatment. All receptors come from a human donor with chronic lymphocytic leukemia.

The gene calls are TRBV4-2 and TRBJ2-1, with D unclear. The CDR3 totals 16 residues. Germline V CDR1 and CDR2: LGHNA, YNFKEQ. V was trimmed by 1 base and J by 5 bases, leaving 15 bases between them. This CDR3 is CASSQVPPQPNNEQFF. The CDR3 DNA reads TGTGCCAGCAGCCAAGTACCCCCACAGCCCAACAATGAGCAGTTCTTC.

In its sample, this clone was seen a few times. The chain links TRBV6-5 to TRBJ2-7; D is possibly TRBD1 or TRBD2 (5 bases each). This CDR3 is built from 15 residues. V dropped 5 bases and J dropped 0 bases, with 14 bases sitting between them. Germline V lookup: CDR1 MNHEY, CDR2 SVGAGI. The CDR3 spells CASSPGTISSYEQYV. The CDR3 DNA reads as TGTGCCAGCAGTCCCGGGACCATCAGCTCCTACGAGCAGTACGTC.

This chain links TRBV5-1 with TRBJ2-1, with 7 bases identical to TRBD2. CDR3 length: 14 amino acids. After removal of 0 bases from V and 12 bases from J, the junction contained 9 bases not matched to a gene. CDR1 and CDR2 from the germline V gene are SGHRS and YFSETQ. The CDR3 protein is CASSLEMAGVVQFF. The CDR3 DNA reads as TGCGCCAGCAGCTTGGAAATGGCGGGAGTTGTGCAGTTCTTC.

The J gene is TRBJ1-5, the V gene TRBV5-6, with 7 bases identical to TRBD1. CDR1 is SGHDT and CDR2 is YYEEEE in the germline V gene. V was clipped by 0 bases and J by 3 bases; unmatched bases: 3. There are 15 residues in the CDR3. The CDR3 DNA follows: TGTGCCAGCAGCTTGGACACAGGGGCCAATCAGCCCCAGCATTTT. Protein product: CASSLDTGANQPQHF.

This clone came up once. The chain employs TRBV15 and TRBJ2-7, with D perhaps TRBD1 or TRBD2 (5 bases each). The germline CDR1 and CDR2 sequences are LNHNV and YYDKDF (reference sequence). There are 13 residues in the CDR3. V was pared by 5 bases and J by 4 bases, with 12 bases between. CDR3 in DNA: TGTGCCACCAGCCGGGGCCGGGGATACGAGCAGTACGTC. Translation: CATSRGRGYEQYV.

The rearrangement joins TRBV28 to TRBJ2-1, with TRBD2 matching 7 bases. Losses at the gene ends were 2 bases for V and 7 bases for J; bases not matched to a gene: 8. The CDR3 extends over 15 amino acids. Germline V gene data show CDR1 as MDHEN and CDR2 as SYDVKM. In DNA form, the CDR3 reads TGTGCCAGCAGTTTAAGGTCGGGAGGTCGGAATGAGCAGTTCTTC. Its protein is CASSLRSGGRNEQFF.

In this sample, this clone turned up a few times. This chain links TRBV16 with TRBJ2-3; D possibly corresponds to TRBD2 (6 bases). Germline-derived CDR1 and CDR2 are KGHSY and FQNENV. The CDR3 length is 13 residues. The ends were cut back, 4 bases at V and 6 bases at J, with 11 bases in the middle. CDR3 sequence reads: CASSPRRGDTQYF. CDR3 DNA sequence: TGTGCCAGCAGCCCGCGGCGGGGTGATACGCAGTATTTT.

V gene TRBV28 combines with J gene TRBJ2-1, with 7 bases that match TRBD1. The ends lost 4 bases at V and 4 bases at J; junction bases unmatched: 4. The CDR3 covers 14 residues. Germline CDR1 reads MDHEN; CDR2 reads SYDVKM. CDR3 sequence: CASSSGQSYNEQFF. The CDR3 DNA reads TGTGCCAGCAGTTCGGGACAGTCTTACAATGAGCAGTTCTTC.

The gene calls are TRBV7-8 and TRBJ2-3; possible D gene TRBD1, 7 bases. Trimming removed 2 bases from V and 4 bases from J, with 16 bases in between. The CDR3 length is 16 residues. Germline lookup yields CDR1 SGHVS and CDR2 FQNEAQ. The CDR3 is CASSLFRGDSSDTQYF. CDR3 nucleotide sequence: TGTGCCAGCAGCTTATTCCGCGGGGACAGCTCAGATACGCAGTATTTT.

V and J are TRBV11-2 and TRBJ1-4, with a possible D match to TRBD1 (6 bases). Germline CDR1 and CDR2: SGHAT and FQNNGV. The ends were cut back, 2 bases at V and 7 bases at J, with 14 bases in the middle. The CDR3 has 15 amino acids. This CDR3 reads CASSLYGQRREKLFF. CDR3 coding DNA: TGTGCCAGCAGCTTATACGGACAGCGCCGTGAAAAACTGTTTTTT.